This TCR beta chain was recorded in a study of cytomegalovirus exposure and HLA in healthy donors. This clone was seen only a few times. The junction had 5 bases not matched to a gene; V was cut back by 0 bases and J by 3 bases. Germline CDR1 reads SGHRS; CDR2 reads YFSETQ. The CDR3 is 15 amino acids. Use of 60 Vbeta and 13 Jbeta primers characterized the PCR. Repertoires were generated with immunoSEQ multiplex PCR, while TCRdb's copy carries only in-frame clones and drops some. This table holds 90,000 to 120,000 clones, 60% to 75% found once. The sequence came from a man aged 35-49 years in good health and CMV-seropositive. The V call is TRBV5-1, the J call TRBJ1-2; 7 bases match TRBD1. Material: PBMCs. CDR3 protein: CASSLAEGADYGYTF. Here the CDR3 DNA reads TGCGCCAGCAGCTTGGCCGAGGGGGCAGACTATGGCTACACCTTC.